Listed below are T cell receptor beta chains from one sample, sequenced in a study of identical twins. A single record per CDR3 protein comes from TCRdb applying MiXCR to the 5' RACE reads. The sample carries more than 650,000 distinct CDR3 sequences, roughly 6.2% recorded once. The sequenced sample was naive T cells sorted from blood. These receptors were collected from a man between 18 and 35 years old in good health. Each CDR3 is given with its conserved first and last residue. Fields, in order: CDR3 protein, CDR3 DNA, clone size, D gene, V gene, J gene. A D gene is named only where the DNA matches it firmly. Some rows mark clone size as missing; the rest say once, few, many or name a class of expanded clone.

cdr3_aa: CASSESELYRYNEQFF
cdr3_nt: TGTGCCAGCTCAGAATCGGAGCTCTATCGGTACAATGAGCAGTTCTTC
clone_size: many
d_call: -
v_call: TRBV18
j_call: TRBJ2-1

cdr3_aa: CASSQEGPFNEQFF
cdr3_nt: TGCGCCAGCAGCCAAGAAGGCCCGTTCAATGAGCAGTTCTTC
clone_size: many
d_call: -
v_call: TRBV4-1
j_call: TRBJ2-1

cdr3_aa: CASSIDGTGELFF
cdr3_nt: TGTGCCAGTAGTATAGATGGAACCGGGGAGCTGTTTTTT
clone_size: -
d_call: -
v_call: TRBV19
j_call: TRBJ2-2

cdr3_aa: CASLIQRSRANYGYTF
cdr3_nt: TGTGCCAGCCTCATACAGCGCTCCAGGGCTAACTATGGCTACACCTTC
clone_size: -
d_call: -
v_call: TRBV6-1
j_call: TRBJ1-2

cdr3_aa: CASSLGSGTREQYF
cdr3_nt: TGCGCCAGCAGCTTGGGTTCCGGGACGCGGGAGCAGTACTTC
clone_size: -
d_call: -
v_call: TRBV5-1
j_call: TRBJ2-7

cdr3_aa: CSVDYMRRDVYQETQYF
cdr3_nt: TGCAGCGTTGATTATATGAGGCGGGACGTGTACCAAGAGACCCAGTACTTC
clone_size: many
d_call: -
v_call: TRBV29-1
j_call: TRBJ2-5

cdr3_aa: CASSLDFGVPEQYF
cdr3_nt: TGTGCCAGCAGCTTAGATTTCGGCGTCCCCGAGCAGTACTTC
clone_size: -
d_call: -
v_call: TRBV7-2
j_call: TRBJ2-7

cdr3_aa: CASSFRTSGSSFSYNEQFF
cdr3_nt: TGTGCCAGCAGTTTTCGGACTAGCGGGAGTTCTTTCTCCTACAATGAGCAGTTCTTC
clone_size: -
d_call: TRBD2
v_call: TRBV27
j_call: TRBJ2-1

cdr3_aa: CASSLGSGVLRYGYTF
cdr3_nt: TGTGCCAGCAGCTTAGGGTCAGGCGTCTTACGCTATGGCTACACCTTC
clone_size: -
d_call: -
v_call: TRBV7-8
j_call: TRBJ1-2

cdr3_aa: CSASITEGYGYTF
cdr3_nt: TGCAGTGCTAGCATAACAGAGGGCTATGGCTACACCTTC
clone_size: many
d_call: -
v_call: TRBV20-1
j_call: TRBJ1-2

cdr3_aa: CASSISGDRVLNEQFF
cdr3_nt: TGTGCCAGCAGCATATCCGGGGACAGGGTCCTCAATGAGCAGTTCTTC
clone_size: many
d_call: TRBD1
v_call: TRBV12-3/TRBV12-4
j_call: TRBJ2-1

cdr3_aa: CASSLAWAGGLMGDTQYF
cdr3_nt: TGTGCCAGCAGCTTGGCATGGGCGGGAGGACTGATGGGCGATACGCAGTATTTT
clone_size: many
d_call: TRBD2
v_call: TRBV5-6
j_call: TRBJ2-3

cdr3_aa: CSASPAGGIDTQYF
cdr3_nt: TGCAGTGCTTCCCCGGCGGGGGGAATAGATACGCAGTATTTT
clone_size: few
d_call: TRBD2
v_call: TRBV20-1
j_call: TRBJ2-3

cdr3_aa: CAISWTSGRALDTQYF
cdr3_nt: TGTGCCATCAGCTGGACTAGCGGGAGGGCCCTAGATACGCAGTATTTT
clone_size: few
d_call: TRBD2
v_call: TRBV10-3
j_call: TRBJ2-3

cdr3_aa: CSANPDGYEQYF
cdr3_nt: TGCAGTGCTAACCCCGACGGCTACGAGCAGTACTTC
clone_size: many
d_call: -
v_call: TRBV20-1
j_call: TRBJ2-7

cdr3_aa: CASGVSGSQWNEQFF
cdr3_nt: TGTGCTAGTGGTGTGAGCGGGAGTCAATGGAATGAGCAGTTCTTC
clone_size: -
d_call: TRBD2
v_call: TRBV12-5
j_call: TRBJ2-1

cdr3_aa: CASSLAPGGAEQYF
cdr3_nt: TGTGCCAGCAGCTTAGCCCCAGGGGGCGCAGAGCAGTACTTC
clone_size: -
d_call: TRBD1
v_call: TRBV11-2
j_call: TRBJ2-7

cdr3_aa: CASSLAPVSYEQYF
cdr3_nt: TGTGCCAGCAGCTTAGCCCCCGTTTCCTACGAGCAGTACTTC
clone_size: many
d_call: -
v_call: TRBV7-2
j_call: TRBJ2-7

cdr3_aa: CASSQDMGSGDSYNEQFF
cdr3_nt: TGTGCCAGCAGCCAAGATATGGGGTCCGGGGACTCCTACAATGAGCAGTTCTTC
clone_size: many
d_call: -
v_call: TRBV4-2
j_call: TRBJ2-1

cdr3_aa: CASSQEVPSGLYNEQFF
cdr3_nt: TGCGCCAGCAGCCAAGAAGTTCCTAGCGGTCTATACAATGAGCAGTTCTTC
clone_size: many
d_call: TRBD2
v_call: TRBV4-1
j_call: TRBJ2-1

cdr3_aa: CASSRKQGPHEQFF
cdr3_nt: TGCGCCAGCAGCAGAAAACAGGGGCCCCATGAGCAGTTCTTC
clone_size: many
d_call: TRBD1
v_call: TRBV5-1
j_call: TRBJ2-1

cdr3_aa: CASSLRPLDSQNSLWANVLTF
cdr3_nt: TGTGCCAGCAGTTTACGACCTCTGGACAGCCAGAACTCTCTCTGGGCCAACGTCCTGACTTTC
clone_size: -
d_call: -
v_call: TRBV27
j_call: TRBJ2-6

cdr3_aa: CASSLVDIGYGYTF
cdr3_nt: TGTGCCAGCAGTTTAGTAGACATCGGATATGGCTACACCTTC
clone_size: few
d_call: -
v_call: TRBV12-3/TRBV12-4
j_call: TRBJ1-2

cdr3_aa: CSVRLLAGVNEQFF
cdr3_nt: TGCAGCGTCCGACTACTAGCGGGAGTTAATGAGCAGTTCTTC
clone_size: many
d_call: TRBD2
v_call: TRBV29-1
j_call: TRBJ2-1

cdr3_aa: CASSDDRNSYNEQFF
cdr3_nt: TGTGCCAGCAGTGATGACAGAAACTCCTACAATGAGCAGTTCTTC
clone_size: -
d_call: -
v_call: TRBV25-1
j_call: TRBJ2-1

cdr3_aa: CASSIGTWTDTQYF
cdr3_nt: TGCGCCAGCAGCATTGGTACATGGACAGATACGCAGTATTTT
clone_size: few
d_call: -
v_call: TRBV5-1
j_call: TRBJ2-3

cdr3_aa: CASSMRTPGHEQFF
cdr3_nt: TGTGCCAGTAGTATGCGGACTCCGGGGCATGAGCAGTTCTTC
clone_size: -
d_call: -
v_call: TRBV19
j_call: TRBJ2-1

cdr3_aa: CAWSDYAEQFF
cdr3_nt: TGTGCCTGGAGTGACTACGCGGAGCAGTTCTTC
clone_size: few
d_call: -
v_call: TRBV30
j_call: TRBJ2-1

cdr3_aa: CASSLRLGERTNTEAFF
cdr3_nt: TGTGCCAGCAGTTTACGTTTAGGGGAGAGAACGAACACTGAAGCTTTCTTT
clone_size: many
d_call: -
v_call: TRBV12-3/TRBV12-4
j_call: TRBJ1-1